A selection of T cell receptor beta chains follows, all from one sample in a study of blood T cell repertoires in COVID-19. Here immunoSEQ multiplex PCR was the method, and the copy in TCRdb shows in-frame clones only, minus some. This sample has 150,000 to 200,000 clones, with approximately 78% found just once. Sequenced material: peripheral blood. The receptors shown here come from a human donor in a cohort sampled during active COVID-19. Each CDR3 is given with its conserved first and last residue. The order of the fields is V gene, J gene, clone size, D gene, CDR3 DNA, CDR3 protein. A D gene is named only where the DNA matches it firmly. Size values are once, few and many counts, or a class for expanded clones, and some rows have none.

TRBV9	TRBJ1-5	.	TRBD1	TGTGCCAGCAGCGTAGATGGGGACAGAGAGAATATCAATCAGCCCCAGCATTTT	CASSVDGDRENINQPQHF
TRBV6-6	TRBJ2-2	.	.	TGTGCCAGCACCCTAGTAACAGGGAACACCGGGGAGCTGTTTTTT	CASTLVTGNTGELFF
TRBV2	TRBJ1-1	.	.	TGTGCCTCACGGGGGGCGCTACCCTCGGGGACTGAAGCTTTCTTT	CASRGALPSGTEAFF
TRBV25-1	TRBJ1-5	.	TRBD1	TGTGCCTCATGCACCGGGACAGGCAATCAGCCCCAGCATTTT	CASCTGTGNQPQHF
TRBV7-9	TRBJ2-1	.	TRBD2	TGTGCCAGCAGGACGGGGGGTGGTAATGAGCAGTTCTTC	CASRTGGGNEQFF
TRBV19	TRBJ1-5	.	.	TGTGCCAGTAACCACCCCAAGGCCTCAGGGCCCCAGCATTTT	CASNHPKASGPQHF
TRBV6-1	TRBJ1-1	.	.	TGTGCCAGCAGTGAACGCCAGGCGATAACCAAGTACACTGAAGCTTTCTTT	CASSERQAITKYTEAFF
TRBV5-1	TRBJ2-2	.	.	TGCGCCAGCAACAGGTGGAGCGCGAACACCGGGGAGCTGTTTTTT	CASNRWSANTGELFF
TRBV21-1	TRBJ2-1	.	.	TGTGCCAGCAGCAAGTCTAACAGGGTAGCTGACTACAATGAGCAGTTCTTC	CASSKSNRVADYNEQFF
TRBV6-2/TRBV6-3	TRBJ2-5	.	TRBD2	TGTGCCAGCAGTTGGGAGGGCCGGGAGACCCAGTACTTC	CASSWEGRETQYF
TRBV1	TRBJ2-3	.	.	TGCACCAGCAACCAAGGGGGGGGGCATTCTGATACGCAGTATTTT	CTSNQGGGHSDTQYF
TRBV19	TRBJ1-2	.	TRBD1	TGTGCCAGTAGTCGGGAAATAACAGGGGTAGATGGCTACACCTTC	CASSREITGVDGYTF
TRBV7-8	TRBJ2-6	.	.	TGTGCCAGCAGCCTCATTGGGGCCAACGTCCTGACTTTC	CASSLIGANVLTF
TRBV5-5	TRBJ1-4	.	TRBD1	TGTGCCAGCAGCTTAACGACAGGGTTCGAAAAACTGTTTTTT	CASSLTTGFEKLFF
TRBV3-1/TRBV3-2	TRBJ2-5	.	.	TGTGCCAGCAGCCCGCGAGGAGGGGACCAAGAGACCCAGTACTTC	CASSPRGGDQETQYF
TRBV6-5	TRBJ2-3	once	TRBD2	TGTGCCAGCAGTTCCTTAGCGGGAGGGACAGATACGCAGTATTTT	CASSSLAGGTDTQYF
TRBV7-8	TRBJ1-5	.	TRBD1	TGTGCCAGCAGCTTAACCCCCGGACAGGGGAGCAATCAGCCCCAGCATTTT	CASSLTPGQGSNQPQHF
TRBV7-9	TRBJ2-2	few	.	TGTGCCAGCAGCTTGCGCGGTGAGAACACCGGGGAGCTGTTTTTT	CASSLRGENTGELFF
TRBV7-9	TRBJ2-7	.	.	TGTGCCAGCAGCTTAGCACCAGGGCCCCTCCACGAGCAGTACTTC	CASSLAPGPLHEQYF
TRBV28	TRBJ2-5	.	TRBD1	TGTGCCAGCAACTCTGGCGCCCAGGGGGCTTTGGAGACCCAGTACTTC	CASNSGAQGALETQYF
TRBV5-1	TRBJ1-1	once	.	TGCGCCAGCAGGAGCGAGGGGAACACTGAAGCTTTCTTT	CASRSEGNTEAFF
TRBV19	TRBJ1-6	.	.	TGTGCCAGTAAAGGACAACTCCACTCCTATAATTCACCCCTCCACTTT	CASKGQLHSYNSPLHF
TRBV10-3	TRBJ2-7	.	TRBD2	TGTGCCATCAGGGCCCTGGAGCGGGAGTCCTACGAGCAGTACTTC	CAIRALERESYEQYF
TRBV18	TRBJ2-2	.	TRBD2	TGTGCCAGCTCCCAGTACACCGGCGGGGGGAACACCGGGGAGCTGTTTTTT	CASSQYTGGGNTGELFF
TRBV4-2	TRBJ1-1	few	.	TGTGCCAGCAGCCAAGATCCGGAACTAGGTAAAGACACTGAAGCTTTCTTT	CASSQDPELGKDTEAFF
TRBV6-4	TRBJ1-1	many	TRBD1	TGTGCCAGCAGATTGGACAGGGGAAGTGCTGAAGCTTTCTTT	CASRLDRGSAEAFF
TRBV19	TRBJ2-1	.	.	TGTGCCAGTAGTATAGGGCAGGGCCAATACAATGAGCAGTTCTTC	CASSIGQGQYNEQFF
TRBV7-6	TRBJ2-2	.	.	TGTGCCAGCAGCCTAACCCTTAGGGGGGGCCTAGCCGTCCCCGGGGAGCTGTTTTTT	CASSLTLRGGLAVPGELFF
TRBV7-2	TRBJ1-2	few	.	TGTGCCAGCAGCCCAGCGACAGAGCCTGCCTATGGCTACACCTTC	CASSPATEPAYGYTF
TRBV19	TRBJ1-3	many	.	TGTGCCAGTAGAGGATGGGGCGGTGGAAACACCATATATTTT	CASRGWGGGNTIYF
TRBV27	TRBJ1-1	once	.	TGTGCCAGCAGTTTAATGTCGGACACTGAAGCTTTCTTT	CASSLMSDTEAFF
TRBV5-1	TRBJ2-7	.	.	TGCGCCAGCAGCTTGTTTACAGGGCGTTTGTACGAGCAGTACTTC	CASSLFTGRLYEQYF
TRBV11-2	TRBJ1-4	.	TRBD1	TGTGCCAGCAGCCCCCGGACAGGGCAAGGCGAAAAACTGTTTTTT	CASSPRTGQGEKLFF
TRBV6-1	TRBJ1-6	few	.	TGTGCCAGCAGTGATAGTCCGAGGAATTCACCCCTCCACTTT	CASSDSPRNSPLHF
TRBV27	TRBJ2-7	.	TRBD1	TGTGCCAGCAGGACCGGGACAGGGAGATACGAGCAGTACTTC	CASRTGTGRYEQYF
TRBV9	TRBJ2-5	few	.	TGTGCCAGCAGCGTAGGGGGGACACGGACGGAGACCCAGTACTTC	CASSVGGTRTETQYF
TRBV19	TRBJ1-2	.	.	TGTGCCAATAAGCGGGGTAGAGGATATGGCTACACCTTC	CANKRGRGYGYTF
TRBV19	TRBJ1-5	.	TRBD1	TGTGCCAGTAGTTTCCTGGACAGGGGGAATCAGCCCCAGCATTTT	CASSFLDRGNQPQHF
TRBV7-8	TRBJ2-1	.	TRBD2	TGTGCCAGCAGCTTAGTACTAGCGGGGATCGATGAGCAGTTCTTC	CASSLVLAGIDEQFF
TRBV14	TRBJ1-1	.	TRBD1	TGTGCCAGCAGCCAAGATAGTTTCGCAGGGGGCACTGAAGCTTTCTTT	CASSQDSFAGGTEAFF